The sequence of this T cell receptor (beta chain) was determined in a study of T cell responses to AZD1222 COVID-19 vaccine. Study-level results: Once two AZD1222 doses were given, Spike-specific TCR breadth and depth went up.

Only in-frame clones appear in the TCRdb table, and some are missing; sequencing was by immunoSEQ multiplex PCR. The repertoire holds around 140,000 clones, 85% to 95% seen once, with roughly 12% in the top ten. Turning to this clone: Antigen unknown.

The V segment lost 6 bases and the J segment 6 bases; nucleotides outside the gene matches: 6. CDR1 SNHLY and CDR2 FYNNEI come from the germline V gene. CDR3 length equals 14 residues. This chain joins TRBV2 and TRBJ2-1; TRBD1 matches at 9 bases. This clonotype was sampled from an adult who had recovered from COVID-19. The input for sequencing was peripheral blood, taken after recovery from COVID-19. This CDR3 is CASSGTGKINEQFF. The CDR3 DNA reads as TGTGCCAGCAGCGGGACAGGGAAAATCAATGAGCAGTTCTTC.